This paragraph reports one T cell receptor (beta chain). Its antigen is not identified. The data stem from a study of vaccination effects on CD4 cells after COVID-19. Study at large: All participants had two doses of either the BNT162b2 or mRNA-1273 vaccine.

TCRdb keeps only in-frame clones here, not all; method: immunoSEQ multiplex PCR. There are 25,000 or so clones in the sample; more than 65% occur only once, and approximately 23% lies in the top ten. Prior to sequencing, the ViraFEST assay stimulated PBMC with viral peptide pools, which expanded the antigen-specific CD4+ T cells. A roughly 11-day culture period preceded the isolation of CD4+ T cells. Previously uninfected by SARS-CoV-2, the vaccine recipients also showed negative nucleocapsid antibodies. In germline, CDR1 is SGHTA, CDR2 FQGNSA. V lost 5 bases and J lost 7, with 9 bases in between. The CDR3 spans 11 residues.

This receptor was identified in a human donor who received a COVID-19 vaccine. The chain is built from TRBV7-2 and TRBJ2-7; D perhaps matches TRBD2 (5 bases). Sequences were derived from CD4+ T cells from PBMCs cultured with HCoV-NL63 spike peptides, sampled before COVID-19 vaccination. CDR3 region: CASSGRREQYF. The CDR3 DNA reads as TGTGCCAGCAGCGGCCGGAGGGAGCAGTACTTC.